This TCR beta chain stems from a study of T cells after yellow fever vaccination. On the study more broadly: Libraries from low-cell-number fractions were prepared with the SMART-Seq v4 Ultra Low Input RNA kit.

The CDR3 loop spans 16 amino acids. The V segment lost 8 bases and the J segment 0 bases; nucleotides outside the gene matches: 5. The V gene's germline CDR1 is WSHSY and CDR2 SAAADI. This clonotype was recorded at least ten times. Its matching antigen is unknown. TCRdb analysed the 5' RACE reads with MiXCR anew, one entry per CDR3 protein. The data show approximately 70,000 distinct CDR3 sequences, around 7.8% seen once. Overall study findings and caveats: Bulk-population clonotypes that are abundant could appear as contaminants in FACS-sorted repertoires. A small share of clonotypes appeared in both CD4 and CD8 compartments. Boosting was followed by the reappearance of most primary-vaccination clones (around 95% CD4, 70% to 90% CD8).

This rearrangement joins TRBV10-2 to TRBJ2-3; TRBD2 matches at 13 bases. The TCR comes from a young man who received the YFV17D yellow fever vaccine. This specimen was CD8+ T cells sorted from PBMCs, taken 10 days after the first yellow fever vaccination. Here the CDR3 reads CASAGTSGTSTDTQYF. CDR3 nucleotides: TGCGCCAGCGCCGGGACTAGCGGGACTAGCACAGATACGCAGTATTTT.